The clone carrying this T cell receptor beta chain turned up a few times. Its antigen is not identified. This record belongs to a study of post-analysis software for immune sequencing data. Study-level findings and limits: Roughly 5 TRBV segments, including TRBV5-6, TRBV5-1 and TRBV20-1, were more frequent in patients than controls.

Each TCR beta cDNA library carried unique molecular identifiers. Out of roughly 0.85 to 10 million T cells, some 500,000 cDNA molecules were generated. TCRdb re-called the PCR reads with MiXCR, one entry per CDR3 protein. Here the sample spans 500,000 to 600,000 distinct CDR3 sequences, roughly two fifths being singletons. Trimming at V came to 4 bases and at J to 4 bases, leaving 10 bases not matched to a gene. The CDR3 extends over 16 amino acids. Per germline, CDR1 SGDLS and CDR2 YYNGEE. The chain links TRBV9 to TRBJ2-5, with 10 bases that match TRBD1. The sequence was obtained from a girl under 18 with multiple sclerosis. The source material was blood. The CDR3 DNA reads TGTGCCAGCAGCACCCGCGGGACAGGGGTAGGAGAGACCCAGTACTTC. Encoded protein: CASSTRGTGVGETQYF.